Listed below are T cell receptor beta chains from one sample, sequenced in a study of blood T cell repertoires in COVID-19. Sequencing used immunoSEQ multiplex PCR; TCRdb keeps in-frame clones, though not all of them. The table records a few hundred thousand clones, around nine tenths of them present only once. The sample was PBMCs or T cells enriched from blood (not recorded which). These TCRs come from a woman aged 40 to 55 who had been exposed to COVID-19. Both conserved end residues are part of each CDR3. A D gene is named only where the DNA matches it firmly. Expanded clones get a size class; other rows say once, few or many, or leave the size out.

>TRBJ2-1|.|TRBD2|TRBV19
CATRTGTSGRAYNEQFF
TGTGCCACTCGAACCGGGACTAGCGGGAGGGCCTACAATGAGCAGTTCTTC
>TRBJ1-1|.|TRBD1|TRBV15
CATRRQGNTEAFF
TGTGCCACCAGACGACAGGGGAACACTGAAGCTTTCTTT
>TRBJ2-7|.|TRBD2|TRBV7-2
CASRPFNSGGGEQYF
TGTGCCAGCAGACCATTCAACAGCGGGGGGGGCGAGCAGTACTTC
>TRBJ2-6|.|.|TRBV5-4
CASSQGGSGANVLTF
TGTGCCAGCAGCCAAGGGGGCTCTGGGGCCAACGTCCTGACTTTC
>TRBJ1-3|.|.|TRBV11-2
CASSLGSSGNTIYF
TGTGCCAGCAGCTTAGGGAGCTCTGGAAACACCATATATTTT
>TRBJ2-5|.|TRBD1|TRBV5-1
CASSSTRQGASGIYQETQYF
TGCGCCAGCAGCTCAACCCGACAGGGGGCATCAGGGATTTACCAAGAGACCCAGTACTTC
>TRBJ1-3|.|.|TRBV11-3
CASTVSGSGNTIYF
TGTGCCAGCACCGTTAGCGGTTCTGGAAACACCATATATTTT
>TRBJ1-2|.|.|TRBV30
CAWSVQVNYGYTF
TGTGCCTGGAGTGTGCAGGTGAACTATGGCTACACCTTC
>TRBJ2-2|.|TRBD1|TRBV7-2
CASSLSGTGRKTGELFF
TGTGCCAGCAGCTTATCCGGGACAGGGAGGAAAACCGGGGAGCTGTTTTTT
>TRBJ2-1|.|TRBD1|TRBV9
CASSLGPVRDSYFNEQFF
TGTGCCAGCAGCCTGGGCCCTGTCCGGGACAGCTACTTTAATGAGCAGTTCTTC
>TRBJ1-3|.|.|TRBV18
CASSPFPLAYSGNTIYF
TGTGCCAGCTCACCATTCCCTTTGGCTTACTCTGGAAACACCATATATTTT
>TRBJ2-5|.|.|TRBV4-1
CASSQREKETQYF
TGCGCCAGCAGCCAAAGGGAGAAAGAGACCCAGTACTTC
>TRBJ2-1|.|.|TRBV7-9
CASRPQGYNEQFF
TGTGCCAGCAGACCACAGGGTTACAATGAGCAGTTCTTC
>TRBJ1-1|.|.|TRBV7-9
CASSLWAGEAFF
TGTGCCAGCAGCTTATGGGCAGGGGAAGCTTTCTTT
>TRBJ1-2|.|.|TRBV19
CASSIGEGYGYTF
TGTGCCAGTAGTATCGGGGAGGGCTATGGCTACACCTTC
>TRBJ1-6|once|TRBD1|TRBV7-2
CASSSPTGATNSPLHF
TGTGCCAGCAGCTCCCCGACAGGGGCTACTAATTCACCCCTCCACTTT
>TRBJ1-1|.|.|TRBV29-1
CSVGMTRGGTEAFF
TGCAGCGTTGGAATGACTCGGGGTGGCACTGAAGCTTTCTTT
>TRBJ1-1|.|.|TRBV28
CASNQAAEAFF
TGTGCCAGTAATCAAGCGGCTGAAGCTTTCTTT
>TRBJ2-3|.|.|TRBV6-5
CASRPGTGRGDTQYF
TGTGCCAGCCGTCCAGGCACAGGGCGTGGAGATACGCAGTATTTT
>TRBJ1-5|once|TRBD1|TRBV19
CASSTQGTASNQPQHF
TGTGCCAGTAGTACACAAGGGACAGCTAGCAATCAGCCCCAGCATTTT
>TRBJ1-2|.|.|TRBV19
CASVGALTNYGYTF
TGTGCCAGTGTTGGGGCGCTAACTAACTATGGCTACACCTTC
>TRBJ1-3|.|.|TRBV9
CASSVGTSGNTIYF
TGTGCCAGCAGCGTAGGTACAAGTGGAAACACCATATATTTT
>TRBJ1-3|.|.|TRBV7-9
CASSAAGQYSGNTIYF
TGTGCCAGCAGCGCCGCCGGACAGTACTCTGGAAACACCATATATTTT
>TRBJ2-3|.|.|TRBV7-3
CASSLLRGGTDTQYF
TGTGCCAGCAGCCTCCTCCGAGGCGGCACAGATACGCAGTATTTT
>TRBJ2-2|.|.|TRBV5-1
CASSLDPAGGQGTGELFF
TGTGCCAGCAGCTTGGATCCAGCGGGAGGACAGGGTACCGGGGAGCTGTTTTTT
>TRBJ2-5|.|.|TRBV25-1
CASTERYF
TGTGCCAGCACCGAGCGGTACTTC
>TRBJ2-7|.|TRBD1|TRBV27
CASSSAGDRGYEQYF
TGTGCCAGCAGTTCCGCGGGGGACAGGGGGTACGAGCAGTACTTC
>TRBJ1-2|.|TRBD1|TRBV29-1
CSAWTGEDGPNYGYTF
TGCAGCGCCTGGACAGGTGAGGACGGCCCTAACTATGGCTACACCTTC
>TRBJ2-7|few|TRBD1|TRBV6-5
CASREGQALSYEQYF
TGTGCCAGCAGGGAGGGACAGGCCCTCTCCTACGAGCAGTACTTC
>TRBJ2-7|.|TRBD1|TRBV5-5
CASSSTGVSYEQYF
TGTGCCAGCAGCTCGACAGGGGTCTCCTACGAGCAGTACTTC
>TRBJ1-2|.|.|TRBV7-6
CASSLAAGNGYTF
TGTGCCAGCAGCTTAGCTGCGGGGAATGGCTACACCTTC
>TRBJ2-1|.|TRBD2|TRBV30
CAWSSGLAGVGYNEQFF
TGTGCCTGGAGTTCGGGACTAGCGGGAGTTGGCTACAATGAGCAGTTCTTC
>TRBJ2-3|.|TRBD2|TRBV24-1
CATRGGRATDTQYF
TGTGCCACCAGAGGCGGGAGGGCCACAGATACGCAGTATTTT
>TRBJ1-1|.|TRBD1|TRBV7-9
CASQLTGTENTEAFF
TGTGCCAGCCAGTTAACCGGGACAGAGAACACTGAAGCTTTCTTT
>TRBJ2-5|.|TRBD2|TRBV5-1
CASSSGLAGGAETQYF
TGTGCCAGCAGCTCGGGACTAGCGGGAGGCGCGGAGACCCAGTACTTC
>TRBJ1-6|.|.|TRBV27
CASSGGDSPLHF
TGTGCCAGCAGCGGGGGGGATTCACCCCTCCACTTT
>TRBJ1-1|.|.|TRBV11-3
CASSLGRLNTEAFF
TGTGCCAGCAGCTTGGGGAGGTTGAACACTGAAGCTTTCTTT
>TRBJ1-2|few|TRBD1|TRBV6-1
CASSDPTGLGGYTF
TGTGCCAGCAGTGACCCGACAGGGCTGGGGGGCTACACCTTC
>TRBJ2-5|.|TRBD2|TRBV5-1
CASSLSASGEETQYF
TGCGCCAGCAGCTTGTCCGCTAGCGGGGAAGAGACCCAGTACTTC